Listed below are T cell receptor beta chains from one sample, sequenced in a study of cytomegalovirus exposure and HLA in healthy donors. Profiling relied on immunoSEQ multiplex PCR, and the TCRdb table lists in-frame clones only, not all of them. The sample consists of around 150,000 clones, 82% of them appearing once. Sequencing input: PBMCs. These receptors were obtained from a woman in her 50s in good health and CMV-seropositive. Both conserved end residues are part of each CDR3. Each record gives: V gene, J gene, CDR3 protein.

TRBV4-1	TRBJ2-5	CASSQDPLGGEGETQYF
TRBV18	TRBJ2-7	CASSPSSYEQYF
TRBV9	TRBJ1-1	CASSRGGDTEAFF
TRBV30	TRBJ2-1	CAWSIMGGLGNEQFF
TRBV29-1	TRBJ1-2	CSVVQANYGYTF
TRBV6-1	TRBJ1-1	CASSEALGQGYTEAFF
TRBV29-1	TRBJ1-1	CSALSLFSEAFF
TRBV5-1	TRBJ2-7	CASSPGGRYEQYF
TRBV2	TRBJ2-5	CASSDAGLVREQYF
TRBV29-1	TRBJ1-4	CSASFQGGGTNEKLFF
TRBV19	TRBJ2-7	CASSILRQGLYEQYF
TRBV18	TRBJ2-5	CASSLDSGQETQYF
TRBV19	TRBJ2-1	CASSQGNNEQFF
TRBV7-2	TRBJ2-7	CASRATGQPYYEQYF
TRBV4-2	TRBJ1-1	CASSPGTPEAFF
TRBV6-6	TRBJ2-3	CASSLGGTSTDTQYF
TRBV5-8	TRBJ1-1	CASSLWRQEDATEAFF
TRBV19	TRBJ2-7	CASSWGTSGRSRSYEQYF
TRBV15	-	CATSIGGGVYEQYF
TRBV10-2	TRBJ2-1	CASSDSRASEQFF
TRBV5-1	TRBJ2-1	CASSKQGSSYNEQFF
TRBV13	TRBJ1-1	CASSSHEDRASMNTEAFF
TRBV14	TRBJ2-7	CASSQDGDWNRYEQYF
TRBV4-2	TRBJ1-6	CASSERGGGGSPLHF
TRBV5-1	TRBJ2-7	CASSPGTGGDEQYF
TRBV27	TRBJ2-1	CASSFLLGGSQQFF
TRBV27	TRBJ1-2	CASSSRQGLYGYTF
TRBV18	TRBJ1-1	CASSPVRVKENTEAFF
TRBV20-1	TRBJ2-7	CSARPAYEQYF
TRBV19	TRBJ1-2	CASSFRVGDGYTF
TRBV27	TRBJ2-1	CASSRTVGGAGVVEQFF
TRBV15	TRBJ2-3	CATSRFGPVERDTQYF
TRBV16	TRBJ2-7	CASSLTPGQGSIDPNYEQYF
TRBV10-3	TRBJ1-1	CATQGRNTEAFF
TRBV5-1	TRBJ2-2	CASTLEGGTGELFF
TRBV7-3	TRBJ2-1	CASSLTNTSGGADEQFF
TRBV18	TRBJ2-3	CASSPLSGGVRGLDTQYF
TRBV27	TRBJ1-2	CASSLTGVGYTF
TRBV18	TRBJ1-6	CASSPGQGNNSPLHF
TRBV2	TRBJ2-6	CASSASSGANVLTF
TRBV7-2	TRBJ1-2	CASSPDRNYGYTF
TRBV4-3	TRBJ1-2	CASSQDPTADYGYTF
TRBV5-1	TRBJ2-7	CASSLGVLASRFYEQYF
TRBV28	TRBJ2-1	CASIRGRGISYNEQFF
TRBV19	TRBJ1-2	CASRDRPVGYGYTF
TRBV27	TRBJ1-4	CASSTANEKLFF